Listed below are T cell receptor beta chains from one sample, sequenced in a study of T cells after yellow fever vaccination. One entry per CDR3 protein, called by TCRdb with MiXCR from the 5' RACE reads. The table lists 240,000 or so distinct CDR3 sequences, around 7% of them singletons. Sequenced here: CD4+ T cells sorted from PBMCs, sampled 15 days after the yellow fever booster vaccination. The receptors shown here come from a man aged 30-40 years who received the YFV17D yellow fever vaccine. Each CDR3 is given with its conserved first and last residue. D genes are given only for firm matches. The size entry gives once, few or many counts, or a class when the clone is expanded.

many,TRBJ1-1,TRBV6-5,.,CASSYRQYTEAFF,TGTGCCAGCAGTTACAGACAGTACACTGAAGCTTTCTTT
many,TRBJ2-3,TRBV10-3,.,CAITGEDTQYF,TGTGCCATCACAGGGGAAGATACGCAGTATTTT
few,TRBJ2-4,TRBV4-3,.,CASSQGIGEDIQYF,TGCGCCAGCAGCCAAGGGATAGGGGAAGACATTCAGTACTTC
many,TRBJ1-2,TRBV28,TRBD1,CASRTGPTYGYTF,TGTGCCAGCAGGACAGGGCCAACCTATGGCTACACCTTC
many,TRBJ2-7,TRBV11-2,TRBD2,CASSLGGHSPVYEQYF,TGTGCCAGCAGCTTGGGAGGGCACAGCCCCGTCTACGAGCAGTACTTC
few,TRBJ1-4,TRBV5-1,.,CASSLGGTATNEKLFF,TGCGCCAGCAGCTTGGGAGGTACCGCAACTAATGAAAAACTGTTTTTT
many,TRBJ1-2,TRBV5-1,TRBD1,CASSLDGTGVSGYTF,TGCGCCAGCAGCTTGGACGGGACAGGGGTTTCTGGCTACACCTTC
few,TRBJ1-6,TRBV4-3,TRBD1,CASSQVLTGIHNSPLHF,TGCGCCAGCAGCCAAGTGCTGACAGGGATCCATAATTCACCCCTCCACTTT
once,TRBJ2-3,TRBV30,.,CAWSLDTTGTSTDTQYF,TGTGCCTGGAGCCTCGATACAACCGGGACTAGCACAGATACGCAGTATTTT
many,TRBJ2-7,TRBV20-1,.,CSARPRGKTYEQYF,TGCAGTGCTAGGCCCCGCGGGAAAACCTACGAGCAGTACTTC
few,TRBJ2-2,TRBV4-3,.,CASSHSRGYTGELFF,TGCGCCAGCAGCCACTCACGGGGCTACACCGGGGAGCTGTTTTTT
many,TRBJ2-5,TRBV9,.,CASSEGSITGETQYF,TGTGCCAGCAGCGAGGGATCGATCACAGGAGAGACCCAGTACTTC
few,TRBJ2-7,TRBV1,.,CTSSQAAASGSSYEQYF,TGCACCAGCAGCCAAGCCGCCGCTAGCGGGAGTTCCTACGAGCAGTACTTC
few,TRBJ2-5,TRBV7-2,.,CASSPRTVETQYF,TGTGCCAGCAGCCCCCGGACAGTGGAGACCCAGTACTTC
many,TRBJ2-1,TRBV5-1,.,CASSKDSSSYNEQFF,TGCGCCAGCAGCAAGGACAGCAGCTCCTACAATGAGCAGTTCTTC
many,TRBJ2-5,TRBV20-1,TRBD1,CSANTDRGAETQYF,TGCAGTGCTAACACCGACAGGGGGGCAGAGACCCAGTACTTC